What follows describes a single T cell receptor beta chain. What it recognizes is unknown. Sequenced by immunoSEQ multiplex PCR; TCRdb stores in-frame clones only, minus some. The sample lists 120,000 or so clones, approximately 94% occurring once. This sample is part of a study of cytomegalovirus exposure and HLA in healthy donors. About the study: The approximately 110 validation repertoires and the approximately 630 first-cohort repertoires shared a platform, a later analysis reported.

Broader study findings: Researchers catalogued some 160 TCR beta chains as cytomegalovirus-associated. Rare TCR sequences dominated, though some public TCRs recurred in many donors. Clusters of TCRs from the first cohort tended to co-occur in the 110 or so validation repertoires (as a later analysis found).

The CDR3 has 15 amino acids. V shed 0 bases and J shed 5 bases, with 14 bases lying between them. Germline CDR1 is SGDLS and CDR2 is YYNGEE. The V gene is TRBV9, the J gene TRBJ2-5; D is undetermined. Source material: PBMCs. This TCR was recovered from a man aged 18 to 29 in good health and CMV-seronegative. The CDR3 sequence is CASSVAIASRETQYF. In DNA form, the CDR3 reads TGTGCCAGCAGCGTAGCTATCGCTAGTAGGGAGACCCAGTACTTC.